This T cell receptor beta chain came from a study of T cell responses to AZD1222 COVID-19 vaccine. Produced via immunoSEQ multiplex PCR; TCRdb's table is partial and in-frame only. Here the sample spans about 81,000 clones, about 91% being singletons. This CDR3 has 13 amino acids. Trimming shortened V by 4 bases and J by 5 bases, and 8 bases separated the two germline ends. Per the germline V gene, CDR1 is MGHDK and CDR2 is SYGVNS. This chain joins TRBV25-1 and TRBJ2-2; no clear D. This clonotype originated in an adult in good health. The sample here was peripheral blood, taken on day 0 of AZD1222 vaccination. The CDR3 DNA reads TGTGCCAGCAGTGGGCGAGTGACCGGGGAGCTGTTTTTT. It is translated as CASSGRVTGELFF.